The 18 T cell receptor beta chains below all came from one sample that was sequenced in a study of T cell responses to AZD1222 COVID-19 vaccine. Assay used: immunoSEQ multiplex PCR; TCRdb lists only in-frame clones, some missing. The data show about 130,000 clones, with about 93% seen just once and around 0.91% held by the top ten. This specimen was peripheral blood, taken on day 0 of AZD1222 vaccination. The receptor source for this set is an adult in good health.

The rearrangement uses TRBV7-2 and TRBJ2-7; D possibly corresponds to TRBD2 (6 bases). There are 16 residues in the CDR3. V was cut by 1 base and J by 3 bases, with 16 bases left in between. CDR1 SGHTA and CDR2 FQGNSA come from the germline V gene. The CDR3 sequence: CASSLEPGLTRYEQYF. The CDR3, as DNA: TGTGCCAGCAGCTTAGAACCGGGACTGACACGCTACGAGCAGTACTTC.

The chain links TRBV7-2 to TRBJ1-2, with 7 bases that match TRBD1. Looked up from germline, CDR1 is SGHTA and CDR2 is FQGNSA. This CDR3 spans 12 amino acids. J lost 5 bases, V lost 5 bases, and 2 bases had no gene match. The CDR3 sequence: CASSPGGYGYTF. The CDR3 DNA sequence: TGTGCCAGCAGCCCAGGGGGGTATGGCTACACCTTC. The variable domain in full, completed from reference TRBV7-2 and TRBJ1-2, reads GAGVSQSPSNKVTEKGKDVELRCDPISGHTALYWYRQSLGQGLEFLIYFQGNSAPDKSGLPSDRFSAERTGGSVSTLTIQRTQQEDSAVYLCASSPGGYGYTFGSGTRLTVV.

This clone was observed a handful of times. Other DNA sequences in this specimen translate into the identical CDR3. The rearrangement links TRBV19 to TRBJ1-1, with D unclear. The germline V gene encodes CDR1 LNHDA and CDR2 SQIVND (reference sequence). Trimming took off 3 bases at V and 1 base at J, with 6 bases between the two ends. This CDR3 has 13 amino acids. The CDR3 nucleotides are TGTGCCAGTAGTATCCAGGCGAACACTGAAGCTTTCTTT. Amino acids: CASSIQANTEAFF.

The J gene is TRBJ2-2, the V gene TRBV27; the D is unclear. CDR3 size: 12 residues. Germline loops: CDR1 MNHEY, CDR2 SMNVEV (reference sequence). The V end lost 5 bases, the J end lost 3 bases, and 4 bases lay between the germline ends. The CDR3 loop reads CASSLHTGELFF. The CDR3 DNA reads TGTGCCAGCAGTCTCCACACCGGGGAGCTGTTTTTT.

Only one count was recorded for this clone. The V and J genes are TRBV4-1 and TRBJ1-4, with 7 bases that match TRBD1. Germline CDR1 reads MGHRA; CDR2 reads YSYEKL. With V trimmed by 1 base and J by 4 bases, 12 bases remained unmatched. The CDR3 is 18 residues long. This CDR3 reads CASSQAPGGIAINEKLFF. As DNA, the CDR3 is TGCGCCAGCAGCCAAGCGCCAGGGGGTATAGCGATTAATGAAAAACTGTTTTTT.

In DNA form, the CDR3 reads TGTGCCAGCAGTGAAGCAACCTACTTGCTAGAGCAGTACTTC. Translation gives CASSEATYLLEQYF. This chain connects TRBV6-1 to TRBJ2-7; D is unclear. The CDR3 runs 14 residues. Looked up from germline, CDR1 is MNHNS and CDR2 is SASEGT. V lost 0 bases, J lost 7 bases, and 13 bases lay in between.

The V gene is TRBV5-5, the J gene TRBJ2-7; D gene unclear. The CDR3 runs to 13 residues. CDR1 and CDR2 from the germline V gene are SGHKS and YYEKEE (reference sequence). V dropped 3 bases and J dropped 3 bases, with 10 bases sitting between them. The CDR3 sequence is CASSSVVGYEQYF. The CDR3 region has the DNA TGTGCCAGCAGCTCCGTCGTCGGCTACGAGCAGTACTTC.

This clone has just one count. V is TRBV9 and J is TRBJ1-1, with D perhaps matching TRBD1 (5 bases). V was pared by 1 base and J by 0 bases, with 10 bases between. Germline lookup yields CDR1 SGDLS and CDR2 YYNGEE. The CDR3 runs 15 residues. This CDR3 is CASSVSGAVNTEAFF. The DNA for the CDR3 is TGTGCCAGCAGCGTAAGCGGGGCGGTGAACACTGAAGCTTTCTTT. Together with reference TRBV9 and TRBJ1-1, the CDR3 gives the full variable domain: DSGVTQTPKHLITATGQRVTLRCSPRSGDLSVYWYQQSLDQGLQFLIQYYNGEERAKGNILERFSAQQFPDLHSELNLSSLELGDSALYFCASSVSGAVNTEAFFGQGTRLTVV.

The CDR3 region is CASSLDPSGGDRYEQYF. DNA for the CDR3: TGTGCCAGCAGCTTAGATCCCTCAGGGGGTGATCGGTACGAGCAGTACTTC. This chain connects TRBV7-6 to TRBJ2-7; 7 bases line up with TRBD1. Per the germline V gene, CDR1 is SGHVS and CDR2 is FNYEAQ. J lost 4 bases, V lost 1 base, and 13 bases had no gene match. This CDR3 region has 17 residues.

The chain couples TRBV7-9 to TRBJ2-1; weak D call: TRBD1 (5 bases). CDR1 SEHNR and CDR2 FQNEAQ come from the germline V gene (reference sequence). CDR3 length equals 15 residues. The V end lost 3 bases, the J end lost 10 bases, and 19 bases lay between the germline ends. CDR3 in DNA: TGTGCCAGCAGCTTCTCACAGGCCTCCGAAAGGGAGCAGTTCTTC. It translates to CASSFSQASEREQFF.

The V and J genes are TRBV7-9 and TRBJ1-2; 7 nucleotides agree with TRBD1. Germline V gene lookup returns CDR1 SEHNR and CDR2 FQNEAQ (reference sequence). The length of the CDR3 is 14 residues. With 4 bases clipped from V and 7 bases from J, the junction kept 9 bases outside the gene matches. CDR3 sequence reads: CASSSQTGPRGYTF. DNA of the CDR3: TGTGCCAGCAGCTCCCAGACAGGGCCTCGTGGCTACACCTTC.

The chain combines TRBV19 with TRBJ2-6; no clear D gene. Deletions cut 5 bases from V and 0 bases from J, with 8 bases between. CDR1 LNHDA and CDR2 SQIVND come from the germline V gene (reference sequence). This CDR3 has 15 amino acids. The CDR3, as DNA: TGTGCCAGTAGTCCCCCCACCTCTGGGGCCAACGTCCTGACTTTC. Translating it yields CASSPPTSGANVLTF.

DNA of the CDR3: TGCGCCAGCAGTACCGGGACGGGAACCGAAGAGACCCAGTACTTC. It specifies CASSTGTGTEETQYF. The chain recombines TRBV10-1 with TRBJ2-5; D may correspond to TRBD1 or TRBD2 (5 bases each). The germline V gene encodes CDR1 WNHNN and CDR2 SYGVQD (reference sequence). Trimming removed 5 bases from V and 3 bases from J, with 16 bases in between. CDR3 length: 15 amino acids.

Comments on this clone: This CDR3 is also generated by other DNA sequences in the sample. The rearrangement links TRBV5-1 to TRBJ2-1, with D uncertain. V was cut by 0 bases and J by 4 bases, with 5 bases left in between. The CDR3 runs 13 residues. The germline CDR1 and CDR2 sequences are SGHRS and YFSETQ. The CDR3 reads CASSLDRYNEQFF. The CDR3 coding sequence is TGCGCCAGCAGCTTGGATAGGTACAATGAGCAGTTCTTC.

The chain couples TRBV10-3 to TRBJ1-6; a possible D gene is TRBD1 (5 bases). The germline V and J ends were trimmed by 6 bases and 7 bases, with 10 bases remaining between them. The CDR3 contains 13 residues. The V gene's germline CDR1 is ENHRY and CDR2 SYGVKD. The CDR3 nucleotides are TGTGCCATCAGACCGGGACCGAATTCACCCCTCCACTTT. Its translation is CAIRPGPNSPLHF.

The gene calls are TRBV3-1 (or the pseudogene TRBV3-2) and TRBJ2-1; D is uncertain. V was trimmed by 1 base and J by 9 bases, leaving 16 bases between them. CDR3 length: 15 residues. The germline CDR1 and CDR2 sequences are LGHDT and YNNKEL (reference sequence). For the CDR3, the DNA is TGTGCCAGCAGCCAAGGAAGGGCTGCGTCCGGTGAGCAGTTCTTC. Translated, it gives CASSQGRAASGEQFF.

The V call is TRBV9, the J call TRBJ2-3; tentatively, D is TRBD1 or TRBD2 (5 bases each). Germline V gene data show CDR1 as SGDLS and CDR2 as YYNGEE. Deletions cut 10 bases from V and 2 bases from J, with 20 bases between. This CDR3 has 15 amino acids. CDR3 nucleotides: TGTGCCCATTTAGGCCGGGACGGCCCCACAGATACGCAGTATTTT. Protein: CAHLGRDGPTDTQYF.

V gene TRBV12-3 or TRBV12-4 combines with J gene TRBJ2-3; TRBD2 matches 8 bases. The J segment lost 5 bases and the V segment lost 5 bases, leaving 3 bases of the junction unmatched. This CDR3 is 13 amino acids long. The DNA of the CDR3 is TGTGCCAGCAGTAGCGGGAGAGAAGATACGCAGTATTTT. This translates into CASSSGREDTQYF.